This is a list of T cell receptor beta chains from one sample in a study of human T cells and chemical hapten exposure. TCRdb reprocessed the RACE reads via MiXCR and lists one record per CDR3 protein. Of approximately 400,000 distinct CDR3 sequences in the sample, 4.8% were seen once. The specimen was whole blood, collected in connection with sensitization to the hapten diphenylcyclopropenone (DPC). The receptors originated from a woman in her forties or fifties with alopecia areata. Some clones in this sample may be carry-over from other donors' samples. Both conserved end residues are part of each CDR3. A D gene is named only where the DNA matches it firmly. Clone size is stated in some rows and not others, as once, few, many or a class when expanded.

v_gene: TRBV28; d_gene: -; j_gene: TRBJ2-1; abundance: -; CDR3nt: TGTGCCAGCAGGGGGTCAGGGAGCTCCTACAATGAGCAGTTCTTC; CDR3aa: CASRGSGSSYNEQFF
v_gene: TRBV10-3; d_gene: TRBD2; j_gene: TRBJ2-3; abundance: many; CDR3nt: TGTGCCATCAACGCATTAGCGGGGGGGGCAGATACGCAGTATTTT; CDR3aa: CAINALAGGADTQYF
v_gene: TRBV7-2; d_gene: TRBD1; j_gene: TRBJ1-1; abundance: few; CDR3nt: TGTGCCAGCAGCTTAGTCTGGGACAGGGGGCCCACTGAAGCTTTCTTT; CDR3aa: CASSLVWDRGPTEAFF
v_gene: TRBV6-1; d_gene: -; j_gene: TRBJ2-5; abundance: -; CDR3nt: TGTGCCAGCAGTGAGTACTCCCAAGAGACCCAGTACTTC; CDR3aa: CASSEYSQETQYF
v_gene: TRBV5-1; d_gene: -; j_gene: TRBJ1-2; abundance: few; CDR3nt: TGCGCCAGCAGCCTAGATGAACCGAGGGGTCGGGATGGCTACACCTTC; CDR3aa: CASSLDEPRGRDGYTF
v_gene: TRBV1; d_gene: -; j_gene: TRBJ2-1; abundance: few; CDR3nt: TGCACCAGCAGCCAGCCAACTAGCGGGGGCGGGACTGAGCAGTTCTTC; CDR3aa: CTSSQPTSGGGTEQFF
v_gene: TRBV3-1; d_gene: TRBD2; j_gene: TRBJ2-3; abundance: -; CDR3nt: TGTGCCAGCAGCCCCGGGACTAGCGGGGGTTACATAGTGGATACGCAGTATTTT; CDR3aa: CASSPGTSGGYIVDTQYF
v_gene: TRBV11-2; d_gene: -; j_gene: TRBJ2-1; abundance: few; CDR3nt: TGTGCCAGCAGCTTAGATTTGGGGAGCTCCTACAATGAGCAGTTCTTC; CDR3aa: CASSLDLGSSYNEQFF
v_gene: TRBV4-3; d_gene: TRBD2; j_gene: TRBJ2-7; abundance: few; CDR3nt: TGCGCCAGCAGCCAAGAGATACTAGCGGGAGGACGGAGCTACGAGCAGTACTTC; CDR3aa: CASSQEILAGGRSYEQYF
v_gene: TRBV30; d_gene: -; j_gene: TRBJ1-3; abundance: many; CDR3nt: TGTGCCCAGGGCTCCCTCTCTGGAAACACCATATATTTT; CDR3aa: CAQGSLSGNTIYF
v_gene: TRBV12-3/TRBV12-4; d_gene: -; j_gene: TRBJ2-7; abundance: many; CDR3nt: TGTGCCAGCAGTCCCCAGGGGCCCTTCACCTCCAAATACGAGCAGTACTTC; CDR3aa: CASSPQGPFTSKYEQYF
v_gene: TRBV7-9; d_gene: -; j_gene: TRBJ2-1; abundance: few; CDR3nt: TGTGCCAGCAGCGCGGGGTTTTACAATGAGCAGTTCTTC; CDR3aa: CASSAGFYNEQFF
v_gene: TRBV20-1; d_gene: -; j_gene: TRBJ2-3; abundance: many; CDR3nt: TGCAGTGCTAGGATCGGTTCCACAGATACGCAGTATTTT; CDR3aa: CSARIGSTDTQYF
v_gene: TRBV7-6; d_gene: TRBD2; j_gene: TRBJ2-1; abundance: many; CDR3nt: TGTGCCAGCAGCTTAGGGGGAGGGCCAAGAACCTACAATGAGCAGTTCTTC; CDR3aa: CASSLGGGPRTYNEQFF
v_gene: TRBV29-1; d_gene: -; j_gene: TRBJ1-6; abundance: few; CDR3nt: TGCAGCGTTCAGCTCCTAACCCTCCACTTT; CDR3aa: CSVQLLTLHF
v_gene: TRBV4-1; d_gene: TRBD1; j_gene: TRBJ1-2; abundance: few; CDR3nt: TGCGCCAGCAGCCAAGTGGGCAGGGGGCGAGGTGGCTACACCTTC; CDR3aa: CASSQVGRGRGGYTF
v_gene: TRBV5-1; d_gene: -; j_gene: TRBJ1-1; abundance: many; CDR3nt: TGCGCCAGCAGCATACAGGGTAGGAACACTGAAGCTTTCTTT; CDR3aa: CASSIQGRNTEAFF
v_gene: TRBV20-1; d_gene: -; j_gene: TRBJ2-2; abundance: many; CDR3nt: TGCAGTGCTAGAAGGGCGAACACCGGGGAGCTGTTTTTT; CDR3aa: CSARRANTGELFF
v_gene: TRBV5-6; d_gene: TRBD1; j_gene: TRBJ2-7; abundance: -; CDR3nt: TGTGCCAGCAGCTTAGGGACAGCGGTATACGAGCAGTACTTC; CDR3aa: CASSLGTAVYEQYF
v_gene: TRBV9; d_gene: TRBD2; j_gene: TRBJ2-3; abundance: many; CDR3nt: TGTGCCAGCAGCTTCCGAGCGGGGGGGCGAGCAGATACGCAGTATTTT; CDR3aa: CASSFRAGGRADTQYF
v_gene: TRBV27; d_gene: TRBD2; j_gene: TRBJ2-7; abundance: -; CDR3nt: TGTGCCAGCAGTTTGGCTAGCGGGAGACCTTTCTACGAGCAGTACTTC; CDR3aa: CASSLASGRPFYEQYF
v_gene: TRBV5-6; d_gene: TRBD1; j_gene: TRBJ1-5; abundance: few; CDR3nt: TGTGCCAGCAGCCACTACGGGACAGGGGGTTATCAGCCCCAGCATTTT; CDR3aa: CASSHYGTGGYQPQHF
v_gene: TRBV12-3/TRBV12-4; d_gene: -; j_gene: TRBJ1-1; abundance: many; CDR3nt: TGTGCCAGCAGCCTCTTGGGTGCGACTGAAGCTTTCTTT; CDR3aa: CASSLLGATEAFF
v_gene: TRBV10-3; d_gene: TRBD1; j_gene: TRBJ2-5; abundance: many; CDR3nt: TGTGCCATCAGAGGGACAGGGGGCCAAGAGACCCAGTACTTC; CDR3aa: CAIRGTGGQETQYF
v_gene: TRBV11-2; d_gene: -; j_gene: TRBJ2-7; abundance: -; CDR3nt: TGTGCCAGCCGACCTGATGGGACTGCCCCCGAGCAGTACTTC; CDR3aa: CASRPDGTAPEQYF
v_gene: TRBV12-5; d_gene: -; j_gene: TRBJ1-5; abundance: many; CDR3nt: TGTGCTAGTGGTTTAGACAATCAGCCCCAGCATTTT; CDR3aa: CASGLDNQPQHF
v_gene: TRBV28; d_gene: TRBD2; j_gene: TRBJ2-7; abundance: many; CDR3nt: TGTGCCACCAAAACTAGCGGGAGAGTCCACGAGCAGTACTTC; CDR3aa: CATKTSGRVHEQYF
v_gene: TRBV4-2; d_gene: TRBD1; j_gene: TRBJ2-5; abundance: -; CDR3nt: TGTGCCAGCAGCCAACCACCCCTGACAGGGGGAGTAGAGACCCAGTACTTC; CDR3aa: CASSQPPLTGGVETQYF
v_gene: TRBV27; d_gene: -; j_gene: TRBJ2-1; abundance: many; CDR3nt: TGTGCCAGCAGTTCCGACCCCGTCCTGAATGAGCAGTTCTTC; CDR3aa: CASSSDPVLNEQFF
v_gene: TRBV7-9; d_gene: TRBD1; j_gene: TRBJ1-1; abundance: many; CDR3nt: TGTGCCAGCAGCCCCGCCGCCGGGACAGGGGTCGGGGACACTGAAGCTTTCTTT; CDR3aa: CASSPAAGTGVGDTEAFF
v_gene: TRBV6-2/TRBV6-3; d_gene: TRBD2; j_gene: TRBJ2-1; abundance: -; CDR3nt: TGTGCCAGCACGGGACTAGCGGGACAACAATGGATCTTC; CDR3aa: CASTGLAGQQWIF
v_gene: TRBV29-1; d_gene: -; j_gene: TRBJ2-2; abundance: many; CDR3nt: TGCAGCGTCTTAGCGGAGCACACCGGGGAGCTGTTTTTT; CDR3aa: CSVLAEHTGELFF
v_gene: TRBV6-6; d_gene: TRBD1; j_gene: TRBJ1-6; abundance: few; CDR3nt: TGTGCCAGCAGTTGGACAGGACGGGATTCACCCCTCCACTTT; CDR3aa: CASSWTGRDSPLHF
v_gene: TRBV3-1; d_gene: -; j_gene: TRBJ2-1; abundance: many; CDR3nt: TGTGCCAGCAGCCAGGTCTTCGGGACCGTGAAAAATGAGCAGTTCTTC; CDR3aa: CASSQVFGTVKNEQFF
v_gene: TRBV29-1; d_gene: -; j_gene: TRBJ1-1; abundance: many; CDR3nt: TGCAGCGTGGGGGTCCGAGAGGGACGTCCTGAAGCTTTCTTT; CDR3aa: CSVGVREGRPEAFF
v_gene: TRBV12-3/TRBV12-4; d_gene: TRBD1; j_gene: TRBJ1-2; abundance: many; CDR3nt: TGTGCCAGCAGTCCCTGGGGACAGGGGGCGGCCTATGGCTACACCTTC; CDR3aa: CASSPWGQGAAYGYTF
v_gene: TRBV28; d_gene: -; j_gene: TRBJ2-1; abundance: many; CDR3nt: TGTGCCAGCAGCGATTCGAGCGGGTTCAATGAGCAGTTCTTC; CDR3aa: CASSDSSGFNEQFF
v_gene: TRBV7-2; d_gene: TRBD2; j_gene: TRBJ2-5; abundance: many; CDR3nt: TGTGCCAGCAGCTTAGGGCTAGCGGGGCCGGGGGACTTC; CDR3aa: CASSLGLAGPGDF
v_gene: TRBV5-1; d_gene: -; j_gene: TRBJ2-3; abundance: many; CDR3nt: TGCGCCAGCAGCTTTGATTCCGGGAGCACAGATACGCAGTATTTT; CDR3aa: CASSFDSGSTDTQYF
v_gene: TRBV11-2; d_gene: TRBD1; j_gene: TRBJ1-2; abundance: -; CDR3nt: TGTGCCAGCAGCTCAGGGACAGACGGCTATGGCTACACCTTC; CDR3aa: CASSSGTDGYGYTF
v_gene: TRBV9; d_gene: -; j_gene: TRBJ2-7; abundance: many; CDR3nt: TGTGCCAGCAGCCCTTCGGGGCGGCGAACCTACGAGCAGTACTTC; CDR3aa: CASSPSGRRTYEQYF
v_gene: TRBV6-2/TRBV6-3; d_gene: -; j_gene: TRBJ1-1; abundance: few; CDR3nt: TGTGCCAGCAACTTCCTACCAGGTGCAGAAGCTTTCTTT; CDR3aa: CASNFLPGAEAFF
v_gene: TRBV29-1; d_gene: TRBD1; j_gene: TRBJ1-1; abundance: many; CDR3nt: TGCAGCGTTGCGCGGACAGGTCGTTTGAACACTGAAGCTTTCTTT; CDR3aa: CSVARTGRLNTEAFF
v_gene: TRBV7-2; d_gene: TRBD1; j_gene: TRBJ2-1; abundance: few; CDR3nt: TGTGCCAGCAGCTTATACGGGACAGGGGTAGACAATGAGCAGTTCTTC; CDR3aa: CASSLYGTGVDNEQFF
v_gene: TRBV12-3/TRBV12-4; d_gene: -; j_gene: TRBJ1-1; abundance: -; CDR3nt: TGTGCCAGCAGTTTAGGATCAAGGGAGTCGGCTTTCTTT; CDR3aa: CASSLGSRESAFF
v_gene: TRBV5-4; d_gene: -; j_gene: TRBJ2-3; abundance: few; CDR3nt: TGTGCCAGCAGCTCTAAAGGGGGGGCGAACACAGATACGCAGTATTTT; CDR3aa: CASSSKGGANTDTQYF
v_gene: TRBV5-1; d_gene: -; j_gene: TRBJ1-1; abundance: -; CDR3nt: TGCGCCAGCAGCACGGACAGCATGAACACTGAAGCTTTCTTT; CDR3aa: CASSTDSMNTEAFF
v_gene: TRBV25-1; d_gene: -; j_gene: TRBJ2-5; abundance: -; CDR3nt: TGTGCCACCGGGGGAGCGGCACTTCAAGAGACCCAGTACTTC; CDR3aa: CATGGAALQETQYF